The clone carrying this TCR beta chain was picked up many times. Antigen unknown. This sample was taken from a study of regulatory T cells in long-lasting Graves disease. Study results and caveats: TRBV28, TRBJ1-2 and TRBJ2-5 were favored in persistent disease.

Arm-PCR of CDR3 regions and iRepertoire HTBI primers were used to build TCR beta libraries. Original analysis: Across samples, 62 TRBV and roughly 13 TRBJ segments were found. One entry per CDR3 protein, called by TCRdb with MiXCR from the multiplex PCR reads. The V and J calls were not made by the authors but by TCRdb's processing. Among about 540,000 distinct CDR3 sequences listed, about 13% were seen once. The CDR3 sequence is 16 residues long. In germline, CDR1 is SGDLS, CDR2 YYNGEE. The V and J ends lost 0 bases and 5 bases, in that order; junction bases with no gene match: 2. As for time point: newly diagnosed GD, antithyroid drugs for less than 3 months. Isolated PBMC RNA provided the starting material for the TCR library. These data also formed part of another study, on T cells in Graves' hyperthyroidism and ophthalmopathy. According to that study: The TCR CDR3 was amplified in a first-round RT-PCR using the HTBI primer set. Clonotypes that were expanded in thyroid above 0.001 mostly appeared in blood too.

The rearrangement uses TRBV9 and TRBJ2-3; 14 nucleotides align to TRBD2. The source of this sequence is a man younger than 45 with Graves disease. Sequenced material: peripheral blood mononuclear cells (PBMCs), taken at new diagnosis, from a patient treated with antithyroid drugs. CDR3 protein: CASSVGLAGGIDTQYF. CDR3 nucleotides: TGTGCCAGCAGCGTAGGACTAGCGGGAGGGATAGATACGCAGTATTTT.